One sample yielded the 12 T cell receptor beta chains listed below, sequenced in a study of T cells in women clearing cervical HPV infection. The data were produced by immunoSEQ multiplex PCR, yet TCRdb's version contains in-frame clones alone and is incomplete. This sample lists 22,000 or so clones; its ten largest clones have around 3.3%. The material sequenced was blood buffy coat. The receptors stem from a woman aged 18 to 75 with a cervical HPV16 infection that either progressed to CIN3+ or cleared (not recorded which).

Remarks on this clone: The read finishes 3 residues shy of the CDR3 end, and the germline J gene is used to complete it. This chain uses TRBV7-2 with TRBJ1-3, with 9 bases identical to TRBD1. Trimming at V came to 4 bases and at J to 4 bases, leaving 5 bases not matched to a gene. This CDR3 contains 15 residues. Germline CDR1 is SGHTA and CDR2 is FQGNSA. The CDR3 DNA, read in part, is TGTGCCAGCAGCTCTCGGACAGGGGTAGGAAACACC. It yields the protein CASSSRTGVGNT. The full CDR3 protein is CASSSRTGVGNTIYF.

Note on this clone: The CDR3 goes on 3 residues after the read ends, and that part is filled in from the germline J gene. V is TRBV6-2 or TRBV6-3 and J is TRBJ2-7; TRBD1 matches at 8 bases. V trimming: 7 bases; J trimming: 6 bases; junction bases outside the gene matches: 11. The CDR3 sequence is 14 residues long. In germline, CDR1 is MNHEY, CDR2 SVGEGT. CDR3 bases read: TGTGCCAGCATCCCGGACAGGGATGGCCTCGAG. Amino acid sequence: CASIPDRDGLE. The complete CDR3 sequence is CASIPDRDGLEQYF.

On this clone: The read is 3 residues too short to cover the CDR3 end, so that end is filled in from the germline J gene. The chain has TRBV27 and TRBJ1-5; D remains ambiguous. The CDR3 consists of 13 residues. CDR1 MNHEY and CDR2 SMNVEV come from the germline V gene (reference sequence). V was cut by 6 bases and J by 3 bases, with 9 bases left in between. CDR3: CASSPSNNQPQHF. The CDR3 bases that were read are TGTGCCAGCAGCCCTTCTAACAATCAGCCC.

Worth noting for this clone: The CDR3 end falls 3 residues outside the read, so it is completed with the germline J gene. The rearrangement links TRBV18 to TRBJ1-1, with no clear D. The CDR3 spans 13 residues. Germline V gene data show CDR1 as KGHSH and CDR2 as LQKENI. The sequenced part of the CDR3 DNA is TGTGCCAGCTCACCAGGGTCGGAGGGTCCG. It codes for CASSPGSEGP. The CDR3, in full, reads CASSPGSEGPAFF.

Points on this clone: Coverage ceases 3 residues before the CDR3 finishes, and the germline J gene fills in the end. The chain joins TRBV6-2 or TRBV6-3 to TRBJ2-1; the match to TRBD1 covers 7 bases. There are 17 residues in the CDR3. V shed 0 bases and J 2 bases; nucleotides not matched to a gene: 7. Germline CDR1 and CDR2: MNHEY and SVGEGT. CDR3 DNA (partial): TGTGCCAGCAGTTACTCGCCCCGGGACAGAGCCTACAATGAG. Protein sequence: CASSYSPRDRAYNE. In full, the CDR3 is CASSYSPRDRAYNEQFF.

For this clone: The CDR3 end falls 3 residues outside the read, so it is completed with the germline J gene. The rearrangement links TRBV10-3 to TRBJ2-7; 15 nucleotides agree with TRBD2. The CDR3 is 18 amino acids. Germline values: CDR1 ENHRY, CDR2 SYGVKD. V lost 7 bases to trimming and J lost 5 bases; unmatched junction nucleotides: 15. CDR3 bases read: TGTGCCATCACTGATGGACTAGCGGGAGGGTCTCAGAGGAACGAG. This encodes CAITDGLAGGSQRNE. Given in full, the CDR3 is CAITDGLAGGSQRNEQYF.

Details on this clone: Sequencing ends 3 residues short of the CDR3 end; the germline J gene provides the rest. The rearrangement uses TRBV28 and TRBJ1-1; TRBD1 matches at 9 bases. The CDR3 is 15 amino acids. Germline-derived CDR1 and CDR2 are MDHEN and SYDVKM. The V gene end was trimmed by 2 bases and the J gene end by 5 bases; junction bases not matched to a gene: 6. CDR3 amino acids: CASSLPGQGKTEAFF. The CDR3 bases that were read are TGTGCCAGCAGTTTACCTGGACAGGGGAAAACTGAA.

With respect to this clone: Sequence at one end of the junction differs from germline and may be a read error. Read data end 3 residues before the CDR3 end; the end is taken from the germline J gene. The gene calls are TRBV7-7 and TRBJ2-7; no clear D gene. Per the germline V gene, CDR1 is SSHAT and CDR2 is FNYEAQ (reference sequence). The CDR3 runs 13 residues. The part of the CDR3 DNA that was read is TGTGCTAGCAGCTTCAGTTTAACCTACGAG. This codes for CASSFSLTYE. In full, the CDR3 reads CASSFSLTYEQYF. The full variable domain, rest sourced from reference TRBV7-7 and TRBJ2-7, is GAGVSQSPRYKVTKRGQDVTLRCDPISSHATLYWYQQALGQGPEFLTYFNYEAQPDKSGLPSDRFSAERPEGSISTLTIQRTEQRDSAMYRCASSFSLTYEQYFGPGTRLTVT.

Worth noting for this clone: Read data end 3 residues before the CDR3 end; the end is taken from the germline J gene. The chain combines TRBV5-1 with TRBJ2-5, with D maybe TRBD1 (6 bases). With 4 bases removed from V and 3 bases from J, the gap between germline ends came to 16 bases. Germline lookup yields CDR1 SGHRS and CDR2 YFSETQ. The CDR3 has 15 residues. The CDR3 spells CASSTTWGREETQYF. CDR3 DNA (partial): TGCGCCAGCAGCACGACATGGGGGCGAGAAGAGACC.

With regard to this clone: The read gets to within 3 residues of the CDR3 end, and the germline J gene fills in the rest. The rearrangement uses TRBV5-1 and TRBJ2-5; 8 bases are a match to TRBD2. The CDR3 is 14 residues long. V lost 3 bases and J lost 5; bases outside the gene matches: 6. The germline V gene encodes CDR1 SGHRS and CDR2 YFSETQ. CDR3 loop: CASSSTSGSETQYF. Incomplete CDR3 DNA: TGCGCCAGCAGCTCTACGAGCGGGAGTGAGACC.

The CDR3 here is CAWGLSSYEQYF. The sequenced CDR3 bases are TGTGCCTGGGGGCTTAGCTCCTACGAG. The V and J genes are TRBV30 and TRBJ2-7; no clear D. The CDR3 goes on 3 residues after the read ends, and that part is filled in from the germline J gene. Looked up from germline, CDR1 is GTSNPN and CDR2 is SVGIG (reference sequence). The CDR3 has 12 amino acids. Trimming removed 5 bases at V and 0 bases at J, with 8 bases between.

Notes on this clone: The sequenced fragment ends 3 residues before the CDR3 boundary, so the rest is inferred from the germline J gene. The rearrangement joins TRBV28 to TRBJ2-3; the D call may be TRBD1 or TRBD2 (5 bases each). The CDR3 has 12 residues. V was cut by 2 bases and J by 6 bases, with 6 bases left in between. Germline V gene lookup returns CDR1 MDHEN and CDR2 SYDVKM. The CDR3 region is CASSLEGDTQYF. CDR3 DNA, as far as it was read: TGTGCCAGCAGTTTAGAGGGGGATACG.